This entry lists 7 T cell receptor beta chains sequenced from one sample in a study of early T cells in non-severe SARS-CoV-2 infection. TCRdb reprocessed the 5' RACE reads via MiXCR and lists one record per CDR3 protein. The table includes some 91,000 distinct CDR3 sequences, over 10% detected once. Sequenced: whole blood. These receptors were taken from an adult who was a healthcare worker with PCR-confirmed SARS-CoV-2 infection or an uninfected control (not recorded which).

This clonotype was found many times. The V call is TRBV2, the J call TRBJ2-3, with D unclear. There are 14 residues in the CDR3. V lost 9 bases to trimming and J lost 2 bases, with 15 bases between them. Germline V lookup: CDR1 SNHLY, CDR2 FYNNEI. CDR3 coding DNA: TGTGCCAGGAAGAAAGTATCGCCCACAGATACGCAGTATTTT. This translates into CARKKVSPTDTQYF.

This clonotype was seen repeatedly, ten times or more. This chain connects TRBV18 to TRBJ1-5; the D gene is possibly TRBD1 (6 bases). The CDR3 consists of 15 residues. CDR1 is KGHSH and CDR2 is LQKENI in the germline V gene. Trimming pared 3 bases from V and 4 bases from J, leaving 13 bases between. CDR3: CASSPSGATNQPQHF. The CDR3 DNA sequence: TGTGCCAGCTCACCGTCGGGGGCCACGAATCAGCCCCAGCATTTT.

This clonotype came up many times. No DNA is shown, since the ends of the CDR3 on it are uncertain; the CDR3 is the one TCRdb lists. The V call is TRBV21-1, the J call TRBJ2-2. TRBV21-1 counts as a pseudogene. The CDR3 adds up to 13 amino acids, both ends counted. The CDR3 protein is CASSKSAPGSCFF.

This chain uses TRBV12-3 or TRBV12-4 with TRBJ2-5, with 7 bases aligning to TRBD2. The CDR3 sequence is 14 residues long. V trimming: 6 bases; J trimming: 1 base; junction bases outside the gene matches: 5. The CDR3 DNA reads as TGTGCCAGCAGCCCCACGGGAGGCCAAGAGACCCAGTACTTC. Its translation is CASSPTGGQETQYF.

This chain connects TRBV28 to TRBJ1-2; D not certain. CDR3 length equals 13 residues. V lost 5 bases to trimming and J lost 4 bases, with 11 bases between them. Per germline, CDR1 MDHEN and CDR2 SYDVKM. CDR3 sequence reads: CASSPPRGYGYTF. In DNA, the CDR3 is TGTGCCAGCAGTCCACCGCGGGGCTATGGCTACACCTTC.

This clonotype was found many times. The chain recombines TRBV12-3 or TRBV12-4 with TRBJ1-6, with D uncertain. The CDR3 contains 11 residues. V lost 6 bases to trimming and J lost 6 bases, with 3 bases between them. For the CDR3, the DNA is TGTGCCAGCAGACGTAATTCACCCCTCCACTTT. Translation: CASRRNSPLHF.

The chain carries TRBV28 and TRBJ1-5; D remains ambiguous. CDR3 length equals 10 residues. Germline assignment: CDR1 MDHEN and CDR2 SYDVKM. V shed 8 bases and J shed 4 bases, with 3 bases lying between them. For the CDR3, the DNA is TGTGCCAGCGGAAATCAGCCCCAGCATTTT. It encodes CASGNQPQHF.